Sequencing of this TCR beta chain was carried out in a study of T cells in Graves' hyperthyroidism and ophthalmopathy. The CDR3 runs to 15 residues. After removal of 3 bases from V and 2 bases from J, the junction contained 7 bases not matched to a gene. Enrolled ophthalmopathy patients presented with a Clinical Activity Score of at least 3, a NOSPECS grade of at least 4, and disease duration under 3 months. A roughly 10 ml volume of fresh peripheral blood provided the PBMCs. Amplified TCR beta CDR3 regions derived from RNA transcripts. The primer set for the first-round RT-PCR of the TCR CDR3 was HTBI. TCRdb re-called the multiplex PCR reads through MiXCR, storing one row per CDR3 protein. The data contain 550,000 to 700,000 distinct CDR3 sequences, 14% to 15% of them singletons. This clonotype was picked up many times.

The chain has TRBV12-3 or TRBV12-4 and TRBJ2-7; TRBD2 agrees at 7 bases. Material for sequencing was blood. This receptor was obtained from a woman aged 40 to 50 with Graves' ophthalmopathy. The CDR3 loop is CASSLGGVFPYEQYF. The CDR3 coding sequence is TGTGCCAGCAGTTTGGGGGGGGTGTTTCCCTACGAGCAGTACTTC.